The 5 T cell receptor beta chains below come from one sample, sequenced in a study of radiotherapy plus CTLA-4 blockade in lung cancer (dated by TCRdb to 2016 to 2019). Library prep was done by the immunoSEQ multiplex PCR assay. The clones in this table, taken by TCRdb from immuneACCESS, are in-frame only. Not every clone is retained; where verified, under half of the shortfall comes from an unresolved V gene, and the cause of the rest is unknown. A total of roughly 100,000 clones appear in this sample, roughly 80% of them only once. Jointly, the top ten make up 3% to 4% of the sample. Sequenced here: peripheral blood, sampled from a patient treated with radiotherapy plus ipilimumab. Receptors were obtained from a human donor with non-small cell lung cancer who had a partial response to radiotherapy plus ipilimumab.

The chain is built from TRBV28 and TRBJ2-7; 8 bases align to TRBD1. Germline lookup yields CDR1 MDHEN and CDR2 SYDVKM. Trimming took 1 base from V and 6 from J; bases not matched to a gene: 8. The CDR3 has 15 amino acids. The DNA of the CDR3 is TGTGCCAGCAGTTTATTTCCGGGACAGGTCGGCGAGCAGTACTTC. This sequence encodes CASSLFPGQVGEQYF.

The chain recombines TRBV6-1 with TRBJ2-7; D perhaps matches TRBD2 (6 bases). Germline lookup yields CDR1 MNHNS and CDR2 SASEGT. Trimming removed 6 bases at V and 0 bases at J, with 12 bases between. The CDR3 runs 14 residues. Here the CDR3 DNA reads TGTGCCAGCAGCTGGGGACTGCTCTCCTACGAGCAGTACTTC. Protein product: CASSWGLLSYEQYF.

The rearrangement uses TRBV5-6 and TRBJ2-1, with 13 bases that match TRBD2. The length of the CDR3 is 14 residues. V dropped 6 bases and J dropped 8; count of bases not matched to a gene: 5. The V gene's germline CDR1 is SGHDT and CDR2 YYEEEE. This chain's CDR3 is CASNEGLAGDEQFF. The CDR3 nucleotides are TGTGCCAGCAACGAAGGACTAGCGGGAGATGAGCAGTTCTTC.

V is TRBV28 and J is TRBJ1-5, with a tentative D call TRBD1 (6 bases). Trimming left V 6 bases short and J 0 bases short, with 12 bases between. Germline loops: CDR1 MDHEN, CDR2 SYDVKM. The CDR3 has 15 residues. The CDR3: CASRVQGPSNQPQHF. The CDR3 coding sequence is TGTGCCAGCAGGGTACAGGGACCTAGCAATCAGCCCCAGCATTTT.

This chain joins TRBV7-9 and TRBJ2-1; 12 bases line up with TRBD2. CDR3 size: 18 residues. Germline CDR1 SEHNR, CDR2 FQNEAQ (reference sequence). The junction had 18 bases not matched to a gene; V was cut back by 5 bases and J by 10 bases. This CDR3 is CASSPRLAGARAYGEQFF. The DNA for the CDR3 is TGTGCCAGCAGCCCTAGACTAGCGGGGGCGCGGGCGTATGGGGAGCAGTTCTTC.